This passage covers 28 T cell receptor beta chains from one sample sequenced in a study of T cell responses to AZD1222 COVID-19 vaccine. Measured with immunoSEQ multiplex PCR; TCRdb has only the in-frame clones, and not every one. In the table there are 150,000 or so clones, 90% of which are singletons. The specimen was peripheral blood, collected on day 0 of AZD1222 vaccination. These receptors all come from an adult in good health.

The V and J genes are TRBV29-1 and TRBJ2-7, with 8 bases aligning to TRBD1. CDR3 size: 13 residues. Unmatched junction bases numbered 11, after V lost 8 bases and J lost 5 bases. Germline-derived CDR1 and CDR2 are SQVTM and ANQGSEA. The CDR3 nucleotides read TGCAGCATCTTCCGGGACAGGAACCACGAGCAGTACTTC. Protein product: CSIFRDRNHEQYF.

V gene TRBV3-1 (or the pseudogene TRBV3-2) combines with J gene TRBJ2-3; D is possibly TRBD2 (5 bases). CDR3 length: 14 amino acids. The germline V gene has CDR1 LGHDT and CDR2 YNNKEL (reference sequence). V was trimmed by 5 bases and J by 6 bases, leaving 15 bases between them. Here the CDR3 DNA reads TGTGCCAGCAGCTTCGAGGGAAGGCCCGATACGCAGTATTTT. Its translation: CASSFEGRPDTQYF.

The chain recombines TRBV28 with TRBJ2-7; 10 bases are shared with TRBD1. Unmatched junction bases numbered 5, after V lost 2 bases and J lost 4 bases. CDR1 and CDR2 from the germline V gene are MDHEN and SYDVKM. The CDR3 consists of 15 residues. This CDR3 is CASSLDRTGGYEQYF. CDR3 coding DNA: TGTGCCAGCAGTTTAGATAGGACAGGGGGATACGAGCAGTACTTC.

The chain uses TRBV4-2 and TRBJ2-1, with 9 bases identical to TRBD1. The V segment lost 0 bases and the J segment 7 bases; nucleotides outside the gene matches: 7. The CDR3 consists of 16 residues. Germline V gives CDR1 LGHNA, CDR2 YNFKEQ. For the CDR3, the DNA is TGTGCCAGCAGCCAAGATTATGGGACAGGGCATAATGAGCAGTTCTTC. Translated: CASSQDYGTGHNEQFF.

V and J are TRBV6-4 and TRBJ1-6, with TRBD1 identical over 7 bases. Germline CDR1 and CDR2: MRHNA and SNTAGT. CDR3 length: 17 residues. Trimming removed 0 bases from V and 4 bases from J; junction bases left unmatched: 6. This CDR3 is CASSDSAGGSYNSPLHF. As DNA, the CDR3 is TGTGCCAGCAGTGACTCGGCAGGGGGTTCGTATAATTCACCCCTCCACTTT.

This chain links TRBV6-1 with TRBJ1-3; D is possibly TRBD1 (5 bases). Germline V CDR1 and CDR2: MNHNS, SASEGT. The V gene lost 0 bases and the J gene lost 0 bases, with 12 bases spanning the gap. CDR3 length: 17 residues. The DNA for the CDR3 is TGTGCCAGCAGTGAAGCGACAGCTTCCCTCTCTGGAAACACCATATATTTT. This encodes CASSEATASLSGNTIYF.

V usage is TRBV21-1 and J usage is TRBJ2-7. TRBV21-1 is a recognized pseudogene. This CDR3 comprises 13 residues. The CDR3 coding sequence is TGTGCCAGCAGCAAAGAGTCCCCCTACGAGCAGTACTTC. This codes for CASSKESPYEQYF.

V is TRBV19 and J is TRBJ2-7; D is perhaps TRBD2 (6 bases). The germline CDR1 and CDR2 sequences are LNHDA and SQIVND (reference sequence). Trimming took off 5 bases at V and 0 bases at J, with 14 bases between the two ends. The length of the CDR3 is 15 residues. CDR3 amino acids: CASSFSREASYEQYF. Written as DNA, the CDR3 is TGTGCCAGTAGTTTTTCGAGGGAGGCCTCCTACGAGCAGTACTTC.

This clone showed up just once. The rearrangement links TRBV7-3 to TRBJ1-2; tentatively, D is TRBD1 (5 bases). This CDR3 spans 14 amino acids. Per germline, CDR1 SGHTA and CDR2 FQGTGA. Trimming left V 5 bases short and J 6 bases short, with 16 bases between. The CDR3 DNA follows: TGTGCCAGCAGCCCTCGGGGGGGATCGGATGGCTACACCTTC. Its protein is CASSPRGGSDGYTF. Combining the CDR3 with reference TRBV7-3 and TRBJ1-2 gives the whole variable domain GAGVSQTPSNKVTEKGKYVELRCDPISGHTALYWYRQSLGQGPEFLIYFQGTGAADDSGLPNDRFFAVRPEGSVSTLKIQRTERGDSAVYLCASSPRGGSDGYTFGSGTRLTVV.

This clone was observed once. The chain has TRBV19 and TRBJ1-4; D unclear. The CDR3 extends over 14 amino acids. Trimming took off 5 bases at V and 8 bases at J, with 15 bases between the two ends. CDR1 and CDR2 (germline): LNHDA, SQIVND (reference sequence). In DNA form, the CDR3 reads TGTGCCAGTAGTGGCACCTCAGGCGGCGAAAAACTGTTTTTT. Protein sequence: CASSGTSGGEKLFF.

The chain links TRBV9 to TRBJ1-6, with 8 bases matching TRBD1. The CDR3 sequence is 14 residues long. CDR1 and CDR2 (germline): SGDLS, YYNGEE. Trimming at V came to 4 bases and at J to 10 bases, leaving 7 bases not matched to a gene. In DNA form, the CDR3 reads TGTGCCAGCAGCCCCCGGACAGGGAGATCACCCCTCCACTTT. Encoded protein: CASSPRTGRSPLHF.

This chain joins TRBV29-1 and TRBJ1-2; D gene ambiguous. Germline V gene sequence: CDR1 SQVTM, CDR2 ANQGSEA. This CDR3 has 11 amino acids. Between the trimmed V and J ends, which lost 2 bases and 7 bases, there was a span of 8 bases. CDR3 sequence: CSVELGGGYTF. CDR3 DNA sequence: TGCAGCGTTGAATTAGGTGGTGGCTACACCTTC.

Concerning this clone itself: Other DNA sequences in the sample encode the same CDR3. The chain employs TRBV28 and TRBJ1-2; D call uncertain. CDR3 length equals 12 residues. In germline, CDR1 is MDHEN, CDR2 SYDVKM. The germline V and J ends were trimmed by 5 bases and 8 bases, with 12 bases remaining between them. CDR3 loop: CASSLLGSGYTF. The CDR3 DNA follows: TGTGCCAGCAGTCTCCTGGGGAGCGGCTACACCTTC.

This sequence joins TRBV7-9 and TRBJ1-5, with no clear D. The V and J ends lost 0 bases and 6 bases respectively, with 3 bases between them. The CDR3 length is 12 residues. Per germline, CDR1 SEHNR and CDR2 FQNEAQ (reference sequence). CDR3 sequence: CASSLASQPQHF. CDR3 sequence (DNA): TGTGCCAGCAGCTTAGCGAGTCAGCCCCAGCATTTT. The full variable domain, with the rest looked up from reference TRBV7-9 and TRBJ1-5, is DTGVSQNPRHKITKRGQNVTFRCDPISEHNRLYWYRQTLGQGPEFLTYFQNEAQLEKSRLLSDRFSAERPKGSFSTLEIQRTEQGDSAMYLCASSLASQPQHFGDGTRLSIL.

This chain uses TRBV27 with TRBJ2-7; D might be TRBD1 (5 bases). This CDR3 is built from 13 residues. The germline CDR1 and CDR2 sequences are MNHEY and SMNVEV (reference sequence). Between the trimmed V and J ends, which lost 8 bases and 2 bases, there was a span of 13 bases. CDR3 coding DNA: TGTGCCAGCTCCTGGGGCAATACCTACGAGCAGTACTTC. It translates to CASSWGNTYEQYF.

This rearrangement joins TRBV4-3 to TRBJ1-2; the match to TRBD1 covers 9 bases. The CDR3 has 14 residues. Germline V gene data show CDR1 as LGHNA and CDR2 as YSLEER. After removal of 4 bases from V and 4 bases from J, the junction contained 4 bases not matched to a gene. The CDR3 protein is CASSRTGVAYGYTF. The CDR3 DNA follows: TGCGCCAGCAGCCGGACAGGGGTGGCCTATGGCTACACCTTC.

The chain combines TRBV6-5 with TRBJ2-7; possible D gene TRBD2, 5 bases. Per germline, CDR1 MNHEY and CDR2 SVGAGI. With 6 bases removed from V and 2 bases from J, the gap between germline ends came to 14 bases. The CDR3 sequence is 14 residues long. The CDR3 loop reads CASSLGWETYEQYF. CDR3 in DNA: TGTGCCAGCAGCCTAGGTTGGGAGACCTACGAGCAGTACTTC.

The chain recombines TRBV5-1 with TRBJ1-1, with a weak D call TRBD1 (6 bases). The CDR3 has 18 residues. V lost 0 bases, J lost 0 bases, and 18 bases lay in between. Germline CDR1 and CDR2: SGHRS and YFSETQ. The CDR3 coding sequence is TGCGCCAGCAGCTTGGCCCGCCTCAGGGGCATCTTGAACACTGAAGCTTTCTTT. Amino acids: CASSLARLRGILNTEAFF.

This chain joins TRBV11-3 and TRBJ2-2; TRBD1 might be the D (6 bases). The CDR3 runs 17 residues. CDR1 is SGHNT and CDR2 is YENEEA in the germline V gene. Trimming removed 1 base from V and 2 bases from J, with 14 bases in between. For the CDR3, the DNA is TGTGCCAGCAGCTTAGGGACAGCCACTTCCAACACCGGGGAGCTGTTTTTT. Translated, it gives CASSLGTATSNTGELFF.

This chain links TRBV11-3 with TRBJ2-2; D is unclear. CDR3 length: 15 residues. The germline V and J ends were trimmed by 6 bases and 0 bases, with 11 bases remaining between them. Germline V gene lookup returns CDR1 SGHNT and CDR2 YENEEA. CDR3 DNA: TGTGCCAGCAGTGCCCAGGCTACGAACACCGGGGAGCTGTTTTTT. Translating it yields CASSAQATNTGELFF.

V usage is TRBV6-4 and J usage is TRBJ1-2, with a weak D call TRBD1 (5 bases). V dropped 8 bases and J dropped 2 bases, with 18 bases sitting between them. The CDR3 spans 15 residues. CDR1 is MRHNA and CDR2 is SNTAGT in the germline V gene. This chain's CDR3 is CASLPTANLNYGYTF. CDR3 coding DNA: TGTGCCAGCCTACCGACAGCAAACTTAAACTATGGCTACACCTTC.

The rearrangement joins TRBV4-1 to TRBJ2-5; maybe TRBD2 (7 bases). The CDR3 sequence is 14 residues long. V lost 4 bases, J lost 4 bases, and 13 bases lay in between. Germline values: CDR1 MGHRA, CDR2 YSYEKL. The DNA for the CDR3 is TGCGCCAGCAGCCCGGGGGGCCCTAGAGAGACCCAGTACTTC. The encoded protein is CASSPGGPRETQYF.

This chain connects TRBV5-6 to TRBJ1-1; possibly TRBD1 for D (6 bases). Germline CDR1 and CDR2: SGHDT and YYEEEE. V lost 3 bases, J lost 0 bases, and 9 bases lay in between. The CDR3 is made up of 14 amino acids. The CDR3 here is CASSYYRVNTEAFF. The CDR3 DNA reads as TGTGCCAGCAGCTATTACAGGGTGAACACTGAAGCTTTCTTT.

The chain combines TRBV24-1 with TRBJ1-6; the match to TRBD1 covers 8 bases. This CDR3 contains 15 residues. Germline lookup yields CDR1 KGHDR and CDR2 SFDVKD. J gave up 3 bases and V 3 bases, and 0 bases lay outside the gene matches. The CDR3 region has the DNA TGTGCCACCAGTGATGGACAGGGCTATAATTCACCCCTCCACTTT. It encodes CATSDGQGYNSPLHF.

The genes are TRBV6-6 and TRBJ1-2; the D gene is possibly TRBD1 (5 bases). Germline V gene lookup returns CDR1 MNHNY and CDR2 SVGAGI (reference sequence). The CDR3 consists of 15 residues. Trimming removed 2 bases at V and 2 bases at J, with 12 bases between. In DNA, the CDR3 is TGTGCCAGCAGTTACAGACAGACACTCAACTATGGCTACACCTTC. As protein: CASSYRQTLNYGYTF.

The V gene is TRBV29-1, the J gene TRBJ1-1; 10 bases agree with TRBD1. The CDR3 totals 14 residues. V shed 7 bases and J 0 bases; nucleotides not matched to a gene: 5. The V gene's germline CDR1 is SQVTM and CDR2 ANQGSEA. CDR3 in DNA: TGCAGCGCCTCGACAGGGGGCGTGAACACTGAAGCTTTCTTT. Its translation: CSASTGGVNTEAFF.

V is TRBV4-1 and J is TRBJ2-5, with 16 positions matching TRBD2. The germline CDR1 and CDR2 sequences are MGHRA and YSYEKL. This CDR3 is built from 19 residues. After removal of 3 bases from V and 1 base from J, the junction contained 8 bases not matched to a gene. The CDR3 sequence: CASSHPGLAGGPGQETQYF. Written as DNA, the CDR3 is TGCGCCAGCAGCCACCCGGGACTAGCGGGGGGGCCGGGCCAAGAGACCCAGTACTTC.

V and J are TRBV29-1 and TRBJ2-1; D gene uncertain. The CDR3 covers 16 residues. Trimming took 0 bases from V and 2 from J, leaving 14 bases between them. Germline values: CDR1 SQVTM, CDR2 ANQGSEA. CDR3 DNA sequence: TGCAGCGTTGAAGATCAAGAGCGTCGTACCTACAATGAGCAGTTCTTC. Protein sequence: CSVEDQERRTYNEQFF.